Sequencing of this T cell receptor (beta chain) was carried out in a study of blood T cell repertoires in COVID-19. In the authors' methods: Reference gene primer amplification gave nucleated cell count estimates. Data came from immunoSEQ multiplex PCR; TCRdb stores just in-frame clones and leaves some out. V, J and clone size reflect that table, while D and trimming were determined from the DNA. This table has 240,000 or so clones, 88% appearing once. The ends lost 5 bases at V and 8 bases at J; junction bases unmatched: 6. This CDR3 spans 14 amino acids. Germline lookup yields CDR1 SGHTA and CDR2 FQGTGA.

V usage is TRBV7-3 and J usage is TRBJ2-3, with 11 bases fitting TRBD2. Sequenced input: peripheral blood. The TCR originated in a woman aged 40 to 49 who had recovered from COVID-19. Here the CDR3 reads CASSPLAGGGTQYF. As DNA, the CDR3 is TGTGCCAGCAGCCCCCTAGCGGGAGGCGGTACGCAGTATTTT.